This T cell receptor (beta chain) emerged from a study of blood T cell repertoires in COVID-19. Generated by immunoSEQ multiplex PCR, the TCRdb table keeps only in-frame clones and is missing some. This table has a few hundred thousand clones, around nine tenths appearing once. V was pared by 5 bases and J by 4 bases, with 18 bases between. From germline, CDR1 is SEHNR and CDR2 FQNEAQ (reference sequence). This CDR3 spans 15 amino acids. The receptor was isolated from a man in his 60s who had recovered from COVID-19. Material: peripheral blood. The chain recombines TRBV7-9 with TRBJ2-7, with unresolved D. The CDR3 DNA reads as TGTGCCAGCAGCCCCGACTTACCGACCTTTTACGAGCAGTACTTC. Protein: CASSPDLPTFYEQYF.